This is a list of T cell receptor beta chains from one sample in a study of T cell responses to AZD1222 COVID-19 vaccine. TCRdb keeps only in-frame clones here, not all; method: immunoSEQ multiplex PCR. This sample has 45,000 to 65,000 clones, with approximately 88% found just once. The material sequenced was peripheral blood, taken on day 0 of AZD1222 vaccination. The receptors were sampled from an adult in good health. CDR3s include the opening cysteine and the closing phenylalanine or tryptophan. The D gene is left open where the match is weak. The size field is filled for only some rows; it gives once, few, many or a size class.

d_gene	abundance	j_gene	v_gene	CDR3aa	CDR3nt
-	-	TRBJ1-6	TRBV7-8	CASSLVLSSYNSPLHF	TGTGCCAGCAGCTTAGTGTTAAGCTCCTATAATTCACCCCTCCACTTT
-	-	TRBJ2-7	TRBV7-8	CASSLQGSSYEQYF	TGTGCCAGCAGCTTGCAGGGGAGCTCCTACGAGCAGTACTTC
-	once	TRBJ2-1	TRBV4-1	CASSQDRRGTSYNEQFF	TGCGCCAGCAGCCAAGATCGCCGAGGGACCTCCTACAATGAGCAGTTCTTC
-	-	TRBJ1-5	TRBV27	CASSSGPPGWHF	TGTGCCAGCAGTTCGGGACCCCCCGGTTGGCATTTT
-	-	TRBJ1-6	TRBV28	CASSPLGSPLHF	TGTGCCAGCAGCCCCCTAGGATCACCCCTCCACTTT
TRBD1	-	TRBJ1-4	TRBV5-1	CASSLGTEGENEKLFF	TGCGCCAGCAGCCTGGGGACAGAGGGGGAGAATGAAAAACTGTTTTTT
-	once	TRBJ1-2	TRBV19	CASSITGGYTF	TGTGCCAGTAGTATCACGGGCGGCTACACCTTC
-	-	TRBJ2-6	TRBV5-1	CASSLGAAGANVLTF	TGCGCCAGCAGCTTGGGGGCAGCTGGGGCCAACGTCCTGACTTTC
TRBD1	-	TRBJ1-1	TRBV28	CASSADRAYMNTEAFF	TGTGCCAGCAGTGCGGACAGGGCTTATATGAACACTGAAGCTTTCTTT
TRBD2	-	TRBJ2-7	TRBV28	CASNGTIPYEQYF	TGTGCCAGCAACGGGACTATCCCCTACGAGCAGTACTTC
-	-	TRBJ2-3	TRBV5-1	CASSLEAPTDTQYF	TGCGCCAGCAGCTTGGAAGCGCCCACAGATACGCAGTATTTT
TRBD2	-	TRBJ2-7	TRBV7-2	CASSLAGQEQYF	TGTGCCAGCAGCCTAGCGGGACAGGAGCAGTACTTC
-	-	TRBJ1-1	TRBV14	CASSQLRDAEAFF	TGTGCCAGCAGCCAACTCCGGGACGCTGAAGCTTTCTTT